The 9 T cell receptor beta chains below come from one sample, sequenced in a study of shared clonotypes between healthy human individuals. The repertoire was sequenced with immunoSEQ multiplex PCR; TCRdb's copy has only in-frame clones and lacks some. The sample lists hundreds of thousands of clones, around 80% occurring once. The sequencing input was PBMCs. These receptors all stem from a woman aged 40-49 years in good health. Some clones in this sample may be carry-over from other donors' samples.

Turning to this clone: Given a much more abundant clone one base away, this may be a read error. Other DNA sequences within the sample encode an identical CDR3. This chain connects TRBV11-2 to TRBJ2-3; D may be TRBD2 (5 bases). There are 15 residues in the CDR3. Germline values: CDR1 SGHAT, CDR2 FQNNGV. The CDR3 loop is CASSLTRRTTDTQYF. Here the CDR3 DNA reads TGTGCCAGCAGCTTAACCCGGAGGACCACAGACACGCAGTATTTT.

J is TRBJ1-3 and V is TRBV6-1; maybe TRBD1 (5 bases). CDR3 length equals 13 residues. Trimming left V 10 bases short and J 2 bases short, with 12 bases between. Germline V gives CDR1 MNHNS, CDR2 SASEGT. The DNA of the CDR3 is TGTGCCATCGGGGACGGGACTGGAAACACCATATATTTT. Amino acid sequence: CAIGDGTGNTIYF.

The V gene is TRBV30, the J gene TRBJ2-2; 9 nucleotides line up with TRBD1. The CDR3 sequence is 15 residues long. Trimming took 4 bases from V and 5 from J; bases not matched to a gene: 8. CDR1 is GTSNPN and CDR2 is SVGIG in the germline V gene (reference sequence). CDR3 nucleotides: TGTGCCTGGAAAACCGGGACAGGGACGACCGGGGAGCTGTTTTTT. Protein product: CAWKTGTGTTGELFF.

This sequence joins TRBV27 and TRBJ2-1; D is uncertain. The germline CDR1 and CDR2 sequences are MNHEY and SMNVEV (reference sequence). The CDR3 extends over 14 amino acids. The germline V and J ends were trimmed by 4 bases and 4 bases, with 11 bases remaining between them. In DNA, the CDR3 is TGTGCCAGCAGTTATTTGGGCAAGTACAATGAGCAGTTCTTC. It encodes CASSYLGKYNEQFF.

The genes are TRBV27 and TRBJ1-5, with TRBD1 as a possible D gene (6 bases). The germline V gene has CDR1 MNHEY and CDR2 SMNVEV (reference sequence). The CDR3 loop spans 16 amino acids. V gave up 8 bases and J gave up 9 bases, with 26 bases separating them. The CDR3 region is CASLPPGQPQAWPQHF. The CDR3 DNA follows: TGTGCCAGCTTACCCCCCGGACAGCCCCAGGCTTGGCCCCAGCATTTT.

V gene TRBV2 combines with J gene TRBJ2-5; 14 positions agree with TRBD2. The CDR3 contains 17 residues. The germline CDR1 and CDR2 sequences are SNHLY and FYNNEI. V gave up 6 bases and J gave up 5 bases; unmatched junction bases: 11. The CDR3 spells CASSALGLAGDGETQYF. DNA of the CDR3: TGTGCCAGCAGCGCCTTGGGACTAGCGGGAGATGGGGAGACCCAGTACTTC.

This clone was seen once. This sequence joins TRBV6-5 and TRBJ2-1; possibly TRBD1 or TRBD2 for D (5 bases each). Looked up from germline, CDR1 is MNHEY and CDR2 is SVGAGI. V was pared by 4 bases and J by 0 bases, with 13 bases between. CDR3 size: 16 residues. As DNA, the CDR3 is TGTGCCAGCAGTTCAGCAGGGACCTTCTCCTACAATGAGCAGTTCTTC. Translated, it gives CASSSAGTFSYNEQFF.

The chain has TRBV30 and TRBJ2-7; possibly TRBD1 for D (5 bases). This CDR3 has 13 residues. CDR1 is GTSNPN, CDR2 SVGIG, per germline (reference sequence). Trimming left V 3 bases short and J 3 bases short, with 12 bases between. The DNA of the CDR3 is TGTGCCTGGAGACAGGACCTTGACTACGAGCAGTACTTC. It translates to CAWRQDLDYEQYF. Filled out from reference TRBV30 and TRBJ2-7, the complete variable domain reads SQTIHQWPATLVQPVGSPLSLECTVEGTSNPNLYWYRQAAGRGLQLLFYSVGIGQISSEVPQNLSASRPQDRQFILSSKKLLLSDSGFYLCAWRQDLDYEQYFGPGTRLTVT.

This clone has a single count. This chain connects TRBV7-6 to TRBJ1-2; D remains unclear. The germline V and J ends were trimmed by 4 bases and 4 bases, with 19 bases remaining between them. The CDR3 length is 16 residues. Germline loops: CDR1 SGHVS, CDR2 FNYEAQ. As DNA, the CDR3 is TGTGCCAGCAGCTCTACCTTAACGAGTGGGAGCTATGGCTACACCTTC. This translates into CASSSTLTSGSYGYTF.